This note documents a single T cell receptor (beta chain) sequence. The antigen is not known. Clones were read by immunoSEQ multiplex PCR, and TCRdb kept only the in-frame ones, dropping some. The table has 400,000 to 450,000 clones, about nine tenths seen once. Indicated treatment: some 20 received Ad26.COV2.S at low or high dose, single or two shots; about 5 received placebo; per-sample allocation not given. Vaccine and placebo recipients were sampled on day 63 after the first injection. The study used a vaccine consisting of an Ad26 vector that expressed Wuhan-strain SARS-CoV-2 spike. These data come from a study of Ad26.COV2.S vaccination and SARS-CoV-2 variants. General study results and limits: Vaccinees reportedly had broad spike-specific CD8+ and CD4+ T cell responses.

The CDR3 is 14 amino acids. The V gene lost 3 bases and the J gene lost 4 bases, with 10 bases spanning the gap. Germline-derived CDR1 and CDR2 are MNHEY and SMNVEV (reference sequence). Source: peripheral blood, taken in a trial of Ad26.COV2.S vaccine versus placebo. The TCR originated in a person aged 18 to 65 who received the Ad26.COV2.S COVID-19 vaccine or a placebo. The chain uses TRBV27 and TRBJ1-3; D may be TRBD1 (5 bases). The CDR3: CASSFRGFGNTIYF. The CDR3 bases are TGTGCCAGCAGTTTTAGGGGCTTCGGAAACACCATATATTTT.